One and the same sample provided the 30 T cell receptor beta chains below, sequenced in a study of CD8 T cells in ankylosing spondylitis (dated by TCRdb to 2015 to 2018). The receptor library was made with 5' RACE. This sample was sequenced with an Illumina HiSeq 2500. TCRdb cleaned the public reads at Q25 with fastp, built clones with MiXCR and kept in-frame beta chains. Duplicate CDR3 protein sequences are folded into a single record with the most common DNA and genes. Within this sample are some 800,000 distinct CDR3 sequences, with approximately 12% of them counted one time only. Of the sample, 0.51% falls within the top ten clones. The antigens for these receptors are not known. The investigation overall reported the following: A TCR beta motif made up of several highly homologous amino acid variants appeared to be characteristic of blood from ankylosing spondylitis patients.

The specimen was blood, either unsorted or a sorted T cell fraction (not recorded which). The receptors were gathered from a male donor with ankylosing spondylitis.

The CDR3 DNA reads as TGCGCCAGCAGCCAAGGTGGGACGGTCTACAATGAGCAGTTCTTC. Its protein product is CASSQGGTVYNEQFF. The rearrangement links TRBV4-3 to TRBJ2-1; D assignment may be TRBD1 or TRBD2 (5 bases each). The CDR3 runs 15 residues. CDR1 is LGHNA and CDR2 is YSLEER in the germline V gene. Trimming pared 1 base from V and 3 bases from J, leaving 10 bases between.

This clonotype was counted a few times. The CDR3 sequence: CASSPTAGIYEQYF. CDR3 in DNA: TGTGCCAGCAGCCCAACCGCGGGGATCTACGAGCAGTACTTC. The chain couples TRBV6-1 to TRBJ2-7; TRBD2 is a possible D gene (6 bases). Trimming shortened V by 6 bases and J by 3 bases, and 15 bases separated the two germline ends. Germline lookup yields CDR1 MNHNS and CDR2 SASEGT. The CDR3 totals 14 residues.

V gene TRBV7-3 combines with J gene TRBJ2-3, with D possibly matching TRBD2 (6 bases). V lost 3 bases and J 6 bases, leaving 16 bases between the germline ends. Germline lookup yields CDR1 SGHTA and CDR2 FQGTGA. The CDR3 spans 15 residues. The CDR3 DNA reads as TGTGCCAGCAGCTTCGACTCCCGTGGAGGGGATACGCAGTATTTT. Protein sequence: CASSFDSRGGDTQYF.

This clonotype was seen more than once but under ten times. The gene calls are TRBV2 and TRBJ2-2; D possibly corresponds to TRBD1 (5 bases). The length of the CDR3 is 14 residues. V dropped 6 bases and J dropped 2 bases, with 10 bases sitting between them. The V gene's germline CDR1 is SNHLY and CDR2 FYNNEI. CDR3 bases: TGTGCCAGCAGACTCGACAGTAACACCGGGGAGCTGTTTTTT. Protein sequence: CASRLDSNTGELFF.

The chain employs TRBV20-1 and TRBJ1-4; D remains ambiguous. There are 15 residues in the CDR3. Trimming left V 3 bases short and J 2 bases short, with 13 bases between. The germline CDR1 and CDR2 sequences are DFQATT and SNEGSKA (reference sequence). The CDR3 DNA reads TGCAGTGCTAGGGCCGCCGCCAAGACTAATGAAAAACTGTTTTTT. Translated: CSARAAAKTNEKLFF.

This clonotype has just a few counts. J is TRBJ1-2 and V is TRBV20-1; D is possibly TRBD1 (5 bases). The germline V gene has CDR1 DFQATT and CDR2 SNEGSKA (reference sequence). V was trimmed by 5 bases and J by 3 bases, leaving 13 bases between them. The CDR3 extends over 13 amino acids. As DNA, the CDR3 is TGCAGTGCTCACCACGGACAATACTATGGCTACACCTTC. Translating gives CSAHHGQYYGYTF.

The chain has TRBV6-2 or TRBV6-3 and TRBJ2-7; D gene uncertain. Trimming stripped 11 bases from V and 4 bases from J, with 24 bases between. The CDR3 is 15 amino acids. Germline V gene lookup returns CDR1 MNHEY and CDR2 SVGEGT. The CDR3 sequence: CASSYLLTQFYEQYF. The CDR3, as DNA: TGTGCCTCCAGTTACTTACTGACTCAGTTTTACGAGCAGTACTTC.

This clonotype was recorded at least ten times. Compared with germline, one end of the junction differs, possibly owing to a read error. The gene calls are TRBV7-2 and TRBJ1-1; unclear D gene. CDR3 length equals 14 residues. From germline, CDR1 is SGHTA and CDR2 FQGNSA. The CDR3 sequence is CASSLAGENTEAFF. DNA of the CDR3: TGTGCCAGCAGTTTAGCTGGGGAGAACACTGAAGCTTTCTTT.

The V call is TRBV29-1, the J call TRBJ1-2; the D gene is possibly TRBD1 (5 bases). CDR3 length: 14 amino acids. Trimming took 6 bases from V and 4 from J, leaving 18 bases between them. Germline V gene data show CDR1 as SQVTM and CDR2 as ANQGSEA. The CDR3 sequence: CSVSGFRGFYGYTF. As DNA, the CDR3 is TGCAGCGTCAGTGGGTTCCGGGGGTTCTATGGCTACACCTTC.

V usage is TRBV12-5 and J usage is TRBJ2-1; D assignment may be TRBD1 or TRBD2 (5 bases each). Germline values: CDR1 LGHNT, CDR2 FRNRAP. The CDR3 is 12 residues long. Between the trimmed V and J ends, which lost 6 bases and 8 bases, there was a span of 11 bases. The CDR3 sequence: CASGLGDYEQFF. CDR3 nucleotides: TGTGCTAGTGGCCTGGGGGATTATGAGCAGTTCTTC.

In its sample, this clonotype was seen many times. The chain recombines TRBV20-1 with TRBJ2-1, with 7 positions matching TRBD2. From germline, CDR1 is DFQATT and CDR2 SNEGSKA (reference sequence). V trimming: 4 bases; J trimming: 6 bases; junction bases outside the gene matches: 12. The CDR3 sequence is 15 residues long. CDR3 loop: CSAKRGGGESNEQFF. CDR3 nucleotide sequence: TGCAGTGCTAAGCGTGGGGGAGGGGAGTCCAATGAGCAGTTCTTC.

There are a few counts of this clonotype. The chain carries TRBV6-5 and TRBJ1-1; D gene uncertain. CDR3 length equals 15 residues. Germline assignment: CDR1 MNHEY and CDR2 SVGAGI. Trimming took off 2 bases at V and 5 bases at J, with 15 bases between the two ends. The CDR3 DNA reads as TGTGCCAGCAGTTACCCGACTACGGCGGGAACTGAAGCTTTCTTT. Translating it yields CASSYPTTAGTEAFF.

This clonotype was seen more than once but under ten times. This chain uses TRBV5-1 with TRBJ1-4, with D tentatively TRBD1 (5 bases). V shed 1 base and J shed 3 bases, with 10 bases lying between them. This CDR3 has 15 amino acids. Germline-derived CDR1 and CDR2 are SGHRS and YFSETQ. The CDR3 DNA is TGCGCCAGCAGCTTGATATGGGGGTCTAATGAAAAACTGTTTTTT. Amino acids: CASSLIWGSNEKLFF.

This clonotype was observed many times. CDR3 sequence (DNA): TGCGCCAGCAGCCAAGATGGTGGCAGCACTGAAGCTTTCTTT. Translation: CASSQDGGSTEAFF. The chain has TRBV4-3 and TRBJ1-1, with no clear D. Germline V gives CDR1 LGHNA, CDR2 YSLEER. CDR3 length: 14 residues. The germline V and J ends were trimmed by 0 bases and 4 bases, with 9 bases remaining between them.

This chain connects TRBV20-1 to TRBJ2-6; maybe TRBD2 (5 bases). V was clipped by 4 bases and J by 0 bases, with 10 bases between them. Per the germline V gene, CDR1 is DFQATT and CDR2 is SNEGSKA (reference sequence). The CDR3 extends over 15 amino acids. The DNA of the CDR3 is TGCAGTGCTAACGGGATGCGCTCTGGGGCCAACGTCCTGACTTTC. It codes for CSANGMRSGANVLTF.

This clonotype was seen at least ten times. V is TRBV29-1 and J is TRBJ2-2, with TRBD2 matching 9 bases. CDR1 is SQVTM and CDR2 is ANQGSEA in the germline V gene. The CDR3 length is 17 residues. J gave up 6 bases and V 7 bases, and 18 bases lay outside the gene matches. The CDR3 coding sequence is TGCAGCGCCGTGGTGGTAGCGGGGGCCCTAGACGCCGGGGAGCTGTTTTTT. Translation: CSAVVVAGALDAGELFF.

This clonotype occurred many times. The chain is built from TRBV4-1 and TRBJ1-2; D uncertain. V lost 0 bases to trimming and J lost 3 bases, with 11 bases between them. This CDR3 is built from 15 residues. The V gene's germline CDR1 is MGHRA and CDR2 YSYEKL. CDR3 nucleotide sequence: TGCGCCAGCAGCCAAGATCCTTGGGGAGACTATGGCTACACCTTC. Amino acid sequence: CASSQDPWGDYGYTF.

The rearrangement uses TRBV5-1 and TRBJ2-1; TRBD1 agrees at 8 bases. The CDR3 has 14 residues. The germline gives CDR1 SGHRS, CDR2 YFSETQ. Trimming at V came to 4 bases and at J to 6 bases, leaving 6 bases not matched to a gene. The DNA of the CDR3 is TGCGCCAGCAGCACAGGGGGACCTTTCAATGAGCAGTTCTTC. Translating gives CASSTGGPFNEQFF. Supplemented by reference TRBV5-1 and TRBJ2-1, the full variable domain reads KAGVTQTPRYLIKTRGQQVTLSCSPISGHRSVSWYQQTPGQGLQFLFEYFSETQRNKGNFPGRFSGRQFSNSRSEMNVSTLELGDSALYLCASSTGGPFNEQFFGPGTRLTVL.

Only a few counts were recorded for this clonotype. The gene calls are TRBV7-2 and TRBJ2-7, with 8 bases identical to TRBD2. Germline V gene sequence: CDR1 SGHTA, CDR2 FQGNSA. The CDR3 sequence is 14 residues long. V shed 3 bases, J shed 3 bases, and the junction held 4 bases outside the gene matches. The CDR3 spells CASSFSSGGYEQYF. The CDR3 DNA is TGTGCCAGCAGCTTTTCAAGCGGGGGCTACGAGCAGTACTTC. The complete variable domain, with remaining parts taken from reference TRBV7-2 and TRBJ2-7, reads GAGVSQSPSNKVTEKGKDVELRCDPISGHTALYWYRQSLGQGLEFLIYFQGNSAPDKSGLPSDRFSAERTGGSVSTLTIQRTQQEDSAVYLCASSFSSGGYEQYFGPGTRLTVT.

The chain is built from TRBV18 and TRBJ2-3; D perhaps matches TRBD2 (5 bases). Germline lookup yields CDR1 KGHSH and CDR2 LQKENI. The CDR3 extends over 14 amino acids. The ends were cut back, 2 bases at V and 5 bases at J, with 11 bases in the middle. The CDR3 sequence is CASSPTGEIDTQYF. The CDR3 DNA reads TGTGCCAGCTCACCAACCGGGGAAATAGATACGCAGTATTTT.

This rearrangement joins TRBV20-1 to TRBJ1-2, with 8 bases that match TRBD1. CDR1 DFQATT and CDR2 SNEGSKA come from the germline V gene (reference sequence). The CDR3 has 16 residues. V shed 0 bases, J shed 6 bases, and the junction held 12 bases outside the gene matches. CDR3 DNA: TGCAGTGCTAGAGATTCCCGGACAGGGAGGCTAGATGGCTACACCTTC. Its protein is CSARDSRTGRLDGYTF.

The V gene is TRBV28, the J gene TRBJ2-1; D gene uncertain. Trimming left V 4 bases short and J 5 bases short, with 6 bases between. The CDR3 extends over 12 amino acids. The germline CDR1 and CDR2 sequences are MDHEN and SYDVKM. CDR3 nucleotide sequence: TGTGCCAGCAGTTCGGGTGACAATGAGCAGTTCTTC. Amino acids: CASSSGDNEQFF.

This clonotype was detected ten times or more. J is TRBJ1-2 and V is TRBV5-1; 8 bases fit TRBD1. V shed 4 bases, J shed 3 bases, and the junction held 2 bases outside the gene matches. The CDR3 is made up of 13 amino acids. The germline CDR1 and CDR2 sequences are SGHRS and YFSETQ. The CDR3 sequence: CASSQQGDYGYTF. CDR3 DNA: TGCGCCAGCAGCCAACAGGGGGACTATGGCTACACCTTC.

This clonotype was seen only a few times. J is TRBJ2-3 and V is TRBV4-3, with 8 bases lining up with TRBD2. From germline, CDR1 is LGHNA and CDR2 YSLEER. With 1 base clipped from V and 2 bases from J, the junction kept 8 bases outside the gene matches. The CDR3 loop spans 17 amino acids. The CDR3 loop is CASSQALAGLVTDTQYF. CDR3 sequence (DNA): TGCGCCAGCAGCCAAGCTCTAGCGGGCCTGGTCACAGATACGCAGTATTTT.

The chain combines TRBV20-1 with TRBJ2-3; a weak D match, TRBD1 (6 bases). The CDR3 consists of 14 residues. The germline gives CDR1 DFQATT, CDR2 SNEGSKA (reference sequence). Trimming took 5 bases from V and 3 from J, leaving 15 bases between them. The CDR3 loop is CSARQGMGTDTQYF. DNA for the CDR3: TGCAGTGCTCGGCAGGGGATGGGGACAGATACGCAGTATTTT.

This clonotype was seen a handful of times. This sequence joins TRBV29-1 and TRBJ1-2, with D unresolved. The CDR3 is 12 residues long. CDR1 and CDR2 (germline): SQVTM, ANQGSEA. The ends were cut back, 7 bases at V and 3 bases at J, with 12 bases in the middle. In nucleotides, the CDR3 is TGCAGCGCCCGGGTCACCTACTATGGCTACACCTTC. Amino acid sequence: CSARVTYYGYTF.

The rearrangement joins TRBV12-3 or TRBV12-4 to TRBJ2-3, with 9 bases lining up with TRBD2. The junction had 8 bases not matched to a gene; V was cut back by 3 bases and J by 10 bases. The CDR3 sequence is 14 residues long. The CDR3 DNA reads TGTGCCAGCAGTTTCGGGACTAGCCGTGGCGCGCAGTATTTT. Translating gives CASSFGTSRGAQYF.

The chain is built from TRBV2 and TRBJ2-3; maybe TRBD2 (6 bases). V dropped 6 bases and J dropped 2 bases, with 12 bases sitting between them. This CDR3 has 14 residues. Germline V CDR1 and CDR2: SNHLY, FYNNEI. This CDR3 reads CASRGGLYTDTQYF. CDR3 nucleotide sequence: TGTGCCAGCAGGGGGGGACTCTACACAGATACGCAGTATTTT.

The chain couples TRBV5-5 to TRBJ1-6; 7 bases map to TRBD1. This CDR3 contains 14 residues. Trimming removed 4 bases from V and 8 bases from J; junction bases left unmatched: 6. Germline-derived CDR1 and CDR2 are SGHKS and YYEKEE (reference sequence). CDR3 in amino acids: CASSPGTAYSPLHF. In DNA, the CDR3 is TGTGCCAGCAGCCCCGGGACAGCTTATTCACCCCTCCACTTT.

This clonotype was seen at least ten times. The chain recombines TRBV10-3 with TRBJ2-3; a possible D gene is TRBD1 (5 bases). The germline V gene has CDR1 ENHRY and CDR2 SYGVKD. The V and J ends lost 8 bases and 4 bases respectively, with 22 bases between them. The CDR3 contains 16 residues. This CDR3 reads CAIGLGQTTGADTQYF. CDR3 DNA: TGTGCCATCGGCTTGGGGCAGACCACCGGCGCAGATACGCAGTATTTT.